This TCR beta chain stems from a study of blood T cells in healthy people across ages. V shed 2 bases, J shed 8 bases, and the junction held 6 bases outside the gene matches. The CDR3 totals 15 residues. Germline V CDR1 and CDR2: MNHEY, SVGEGT. Total RNA was isolated from each sample in quantities of at least 6 micrograms. Using a J-beta primer mix together with a sample-barcoded 5' primer, a second PCR was run for roughly 7 to 11 cycles. TCRdb itself ran the 5' RACE reads through MiXCR, one entry per CDR3 protein. The data show hundreds of thousands of distinct CDR3 sequences, roughly 60% seen once. About this clonotype itself: Antigen: not known.

Overall study results and limits: The study lacked donor CMV status, which possibly confounded expanded clonotype changes.

The TCR comes from a man younger than 40 in good health. The chain recombines TRBV6-2 or TRBV6-3 with TRBJ2-1, with 10 bases fitting TRBD2. Sequencing was carried out using blood. The CDR3 nucleotides are TGTGCCAGCAGTTACGTAGCGGGAGGACTGGATGAGCAGTTCTTC. It translates to CASSYVAGGLDEQFF.